These T cell receptor beta chains were read from a single sample in a study of OX40 agonist ivuxolimab in advanced cancers. TCRdb keeps only in-frame clones here, not all; method: immunoSEQ multiplex PCR. The sample yields tens of thousands of clones, approximately 85% seen once. This sample comprised CD4+ or CD8+ T cells sorted from blood, obtained in a trial of the OX40 agonist ivuxolimab. The receptor set was obtained from an adult with an advanced solid tumor such as melanoma, head and neck, liver or kidney cancer. The CDR3 runs from the conserved cysteine through the conserved F or W. D genes are given only for firm matches. For some rows the clone size is stated as once, few or many, or as a class when expanded; others skip it.

V	size	D	J	CDR3	DNA
TRBV5-5	few	TRBD1	TRBJ1-1	CASSGGQGRAEAFF	TGTGCCAGCAGCGGGGGACAGGGGCGGGCTGAAGCTTTCTTT
TRBV7-2	.	TRBD2	TRBJ2-3	CASSLAAASGGWADTQYF	TGTGCCAGCAGCTTAGCGGCGGCTAGCGGGGGTTGGGCAGATACGCAGTATTTT
TRBV2	.	TRBD2	TRBJ2-7	CASNRGVYEQYF	TGTGCCAGCAACCGGGGGGTATACGAGCAGTACTTC
TRBV11-2	.	.	TRBJ2-5	CASNPTGLRETQYF	TGTGCCAGCAACCCGACAGGCCTCCGGGAGACCCAGTACTTC
TRBV11-1	.	.	TRBJ2-5	CASSSNTPTRQYF	TGTGCCAGCAGCTCGAACACCCCTACGAGGCAGTACTTC
TRBV18	.	.	TRBJ2-3	CASSLNGGQDTQYF	TGTGCCAGCTCACTGAACGGGGGGCAAGATACGCAGTATTTT
TRBV27	.	TRBD2	TRBJ2-5	CASGGLAGKIRTQYF	TGTGCCAGCGGGGGACTAGCGGGGAAGATAAGGACCCAGTACTTC
TRBV7-2	.	.	TRBJ2-5	CASTTTRGLETQYF	TGTGCCAGCACCACGACAAGGGGTCTGGAGACCCAGTACTTC
TRBV11-3	.	.	TRBJ2-1	CASSLGWGPSSSYNEQFF	TGTGCCAGCAGCCTCGGGTGGGGCCCCTCTAGCTCCTACAATGAGCAGTTCTTC
TRBV30	.	.	TRBJ1-1	CAWSGTEAFF	TGTGCCTGGAGTGGGACTGAAGCTTTCTTT
TRBV27	.	.	TRBJ1-5	CASSLSTSSNQPQHF	TGTGCCAGCAGTTTATCGACGTCTAGCAATCAGCCCCAGCATTTT
TRBV5-4	.	TRBD2	TRBJ2-2	CASSLGGLAGNTGELFF	TGTGCCAGCAGCTTGGGGGGACTAGCGGGGAACACCGGGGAGCTGTTTTTT
TRBV7-6	.	.	TRBJ2-5	CASSLALGTTDQETQYF	TGTGCCAGCAGCTTAGCGCTAGGGACCACAGATCAAGAGACCCAGTACTTC
TRBV5-4	.	.	TRBJ1-3	CASSLEGGLSGNTIYF	TGTGCCAGCAGCTTGGAGGGAGGGCTCTCTGGAAACACCATATATTTT
TRBV25-1	.	TRBD2	TRBJ2-5	CASTSGRGETQYF	TGTGCCAGCACTAGCGGGAGAGGTGAGACCCAGTACTTC
TRBV10-3	.	.	TRBJ2-2	CAIRGPTGELFF	TGTGCCATCAGGGGTCCCACCGGGGAGCTGTTTTTT
TRBV7-2	.	.	TRBJ1-3	CASSLFHSSGNTIYF	TGTGCCAGCAGCTTATTCCATTCCTCTGGAAACACCATATATTTT
TRBV5-1	.	.	TRBJ1-1	CASSFGSKPTEAFF	TGCGCCAGCAGCTTCGGCAGTAAACCCACTGAAGCTTTCTTT
TRBV18	once	.	TRBJ2-7	CASSPPEVRAQYF	TGTGCCAGCTCACCACCAGAGGTTCGGGCGCAGTACTTC
TRBV29-1	.	TRBD2	TRBJ2-3	CSVAGLNSAGGTDTQYF	TGCAGCGTTGCCGGGCTGAATTCAGCGGGGGGCACAGATACGCAGTATTTT
TRBV28	.	.	TRBJ1-2	CASNSQGPHYGYTF	TGTGCCAGCAATTCCCAGGGTCCCCACTATGGCTACACCTTC
TRBV28	.	.	TRBJ1-2	CASSLFIGQGSVGGYTF	TGTGCCAGCAGTTTATTTATCGGGCAGGGGTCGGTGGGGGGCTACACCTTC
TRBV19	.	TRBD1	TRBJ1-4	CASRLPGQGVEKLFF	TGTGCCAGTAGACTTCCGGGACAGGGGGTTGAAAAACTGTTTTTT
TRBV9	.	.	TRBJ1-2	CASSVGGQGDYGYTF	TGTGCCAGCAGCGTAGGAGGCCAAGGGGACTATGGCTACACCTTC
TRBV10-3	.	.	TRBJ2-1	CAISDIRLVDNEQFF	TGTGCCATCAGTGATATCCGACTAGTGGATAATGAGCAGTTCTTC
TRBV27	.	.	TRBJ1-1	CASSPRGTLGLRAFF	TGTGCCAGCAGTCCCCGTGGGACCCTTGGTTTGAGGGCTTTCTTT
TRBV5-1	.	TRBD1	TRBJ1-2	CASSPRTGLSDYGYTF	TGCGCCAGCAGCCCCAGGACAGGCCTTTCAGATTATGGCTACACCTTC
TRBV4-2	.	TRBD2	TRBJ2-3	CASSLVPTSASTDTQYF	TGTGCCAGCAGCCTGGTCCCTACTAGCGCGAGCACAGATACGCAGTATTTT
TRBV28	.	.	TRBJ1-1	CASSFGVVVSGF	TGTGCCAGCAGTTTTGGTGTAGTGGTCAGTGGTTTT
TRBV27	.	TRBD1	TRBJ2-7	CASSFWTGYPYEQYF	TGTGCCAGCAGTTTTTGGACAGGGTACCCGTACGAGCAGTACTTC
TRBV4-3	.	TRBD1	TRBJ1-2	CASSRGGQGDSYYGYTF	TGCGCCAGCAGCCGAGGGGGACAGGGAGACTCCTACTATGGCTACACCTTC
TRBV27	once	.	TRBJ2-7	CASSFAGQNSYEQYF	TGTGCCAGCAGTTTTGCAGGACAGAACTCCTACGAGCAGTACTTC
TRBV7-9	.	.	TRBJ1-3	CASSPGLSGNTIYF	TGTGCCAGCAGCCCGGGACTTTCTGGAAACACCATATATTTT
TRBV18	.	.	TRBJ1-4	CASSLLDVEISEKLFF	TGTGCCAGCTCACTGTTGGACGTCGAAATTTCGGAAAAACTGTTTTTT
TRBV2	.	.	TRBJ2-1	CASSWTKYNEQFF	TGTGCCAGCAGTTGGACAAAGTACAATGAGCAGTTCTTC
TRBV10-3	.	TRBD2	TRBJ2-2	CAISWGGITGELFF	TGTGCCATCAGTTGGGGAGGGATTACCGGGGAGCTGTTTTTT
TRBV13	.	.	TRBJ2-4	CASSPTGPRNKNIQYF	TGTGCCAGCAGCCCCACTGGCCCTAGAAACAAAAACATTCAGTACTTC
TRBV2	.	.	TRBJ1-2	CASSDSTNYGYTF	TGTGCCAGCAGTGACAGTACTAACTATGGCTACACCTTC
TRBV14	.	.	TRBJ2-6	CASSQPFFGANVLTF	TGTGCCAGCAGCCAACCGTTCTTTGGGGCCAACGTCCTGACTTTC
TRBV2	.	.	TRBJ2-7	CASRDTSYEQYF	TGTGCCAGCCGGGACACATCCTACGAGCAGTACTTC
TRBV2	.	.	TRBJ2-3	CASRATVQSTDTQYF	TGTGCCAGCAGGGCGACTGTCCAGTCCACAGATACGCAGTATTTT
TRBV7-2	.	.	TRBJ2-4	CASSLGRKNIQYF	TGTGCCAGCAGCTTGGGACGGAAAAACATTCAGTACTTC
TRBV27	.	.	TRBJ1-4	CASSSGNEKLFF	TGTGCCAGCAGTTCTGGGAATGAAAAACTGTTTTTT
TRBV4-2	.	TRBD1	TRBJ1-4	CASSQGESGGRKLFF	TGTGCCAGCAGCCAAGGCGAATCAGGGGGCCGAAAACTGTTTTTT
TRBV7-7	.	.	TRBJ2-2	CASSPGGTKAGELFF	TGTGCCAGCAGCCCGGGGGGCACCAAAGCCGGGGAGCTGTTTTTT
TRBV6-5	.	.	TRBJ1-5	CASSYFPGQPQHF	TGTGCCAGCAGTTACTTCCCAGGTCAGCCCCAGCATTTT
TRBV5-8	.	.	TRBJ1-5	CASSLGGGSIGQPQHF	TGTGCCAGCAGCTTGGGGGGAGGGTCGATAGGTCAGCCCCAGCATTTT
TRBV6-5	.	.	TRBJ1-2	CASSYLGDGYTF	TGTGCCAGCAGTTACTTAGGAGATGGCTACACCTTC
TRBV7-3	.	TRBD1	TRBJ2-7	CASSLLTGITYEQYF	TGTGCCAGCAGCTTACTGACAGGGATCACCTACGAGCAGTACTTC
TRBV4-2	.	TRBD1	TRBJ1-3	CASSQQGVGGGNTIYF	TGTGCCAGCAGCCAGCAGGGGGTGGGGGGTGGAAACACCATATATTTT
TRBV19	.	TRBD2	TRBJ2-7	CASRVTSGTYEQYF	TGTGCCAGTAGAGTGACTAGCGGGACCTACGAGCAGTACTTC
TRBV18	few	.	TRBJ1-5	CASSPGVQPQHF	TGTGCCAGCTCACCAGGGGTCCAGCCCCAGCATTTT
TRBV4-2	.	.	TRBJ2-1	CASSVQADRGSYNEQFF	TGTGCCAGCAGCGTTCAAGCGGACCGCGGTTCCTACAATGAGCAGTTCTTC
TRBV5-4	.	TRBD1	TRBJ1-3	CASSGKTGTAANTIYF	TGTGCCAGCAGCGGTAAGACCGGGACAGCAGCAAACACCATATATTTT